This TCR beta chain originates from a study of OX40 agonist ivuxolimab in advanced cancers. Clones were sequenced by immunoSEQ multiplex PCR, and TCRdb holds only the in-frame ones, with some missing. The sample carries 65,000 to 95,000 clones, about four fifths recorded once. This clone showed up just once. The sequence was collected from an adult with an advanced solid tumor such as melanoma, head and neck, liver or kidney cancer. The sequencing used CD4+ or CD8+ T cells sorted from blood, collected in a trial of the OX40 agonist ivuxolimab.

CDR3 in DNA: TGTGCCAGCAGCCCAACAACAGGGGGGTTTCAGCCCCAGCATTTT. Its translation: CASSPTTGGFQPQHF. The chain has TRBV28 and TRBJ1-5; 8 bases line up with TRBD1. V was pared by 6 bases and J by 6 bases, with 10 bases of the junction left unmatched. This CDR3 region has 15 residues. In germline, CDR1 is MDHEN, CDR2 SYDVKM.